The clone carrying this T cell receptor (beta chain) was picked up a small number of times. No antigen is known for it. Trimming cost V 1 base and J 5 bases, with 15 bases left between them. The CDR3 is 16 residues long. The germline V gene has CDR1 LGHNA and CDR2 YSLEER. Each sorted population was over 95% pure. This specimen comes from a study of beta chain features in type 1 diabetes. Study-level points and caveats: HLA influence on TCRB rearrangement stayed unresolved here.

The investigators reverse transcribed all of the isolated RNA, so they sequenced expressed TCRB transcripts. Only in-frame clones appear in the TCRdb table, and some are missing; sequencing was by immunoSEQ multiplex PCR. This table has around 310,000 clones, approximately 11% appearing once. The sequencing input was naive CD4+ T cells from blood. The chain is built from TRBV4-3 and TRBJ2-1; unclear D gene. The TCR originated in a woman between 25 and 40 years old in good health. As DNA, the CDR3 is TGCGCCAGCAGCCAAGTTGCGGCCACCATGGACAATGAGCAGTTCTTC. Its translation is CASSQVAATMDNEQFF.